This is a list of T cell receptor beta chains from one sample in a study of blood T cell repertoires in COVID-19. Assay used: immunoSEQ multiplex PCR; TCRdb lists only in-frame clones, some missing. The data contain about 180,000 clones, 80% of them seen just once; the ten biggest clones take up 6.5% to 7%. The sample taken for sequencing was peripheral blood. The receptors shown here come from a man between 65 and 79 years old with active or convalescent COVID-19. CDR3s include the opening cysteine and the closing phenylalanine or tryptophan. Fields, in order: V gene, clone size, D gene, CDR3 length, J gene, CDR3 DNA, CDR3 protein. D genes are given only for firm matches. The size field is filled for only some rows; it gives once, few, many or a size class.

v_gene: TRBV2
abundance: few
d_gene: TRBD1
len: 13
j_gene: TRBJ2-7
CDR3nt: TGTGCCAGCAGCGACAGGGCATCCTACGAGCAGTACTTC
CDR3aa: CASSDRASYEQYF

v_gene: TRBV30
abundance: NA
d_gene: TRBD1
len: 14
j_gene: TRBJ2-2
CDR3nt: TGTGCCTGGACCAGGGGGCTGGGCACCGGGGAGCTGTTTTTT
CDR3aa: CAWTRGLGTGELFF

v_gene: TRBV30
abundance: NA
d_gene: TRBD1
len: 12
j_gene: TRBJ2-3
CDR3nt: TGTGCCTGGGGGACAGGAAGAGATACGCAGTATTTT
CDR3aa: CAWGTGRDTQYF

v_gene: TRBV6-2/TRBV6-3
abundance: NA
d_gene: NA
len: 15
j_gene: TRBJ2-2
CDR3nt: TGTGCCAGCAGTTACGCGGCCAGGGCTTCGGGGGAGCTGTTTTTT
CDR3aa: CASSYAARASGELFF

v_gene: TRBV15
abundance: once
d_gene: TRBD2
len: 16
j_gene: TRBJ2-1
CDR3nt: TGTGCCACCAGCTCAATAGAAGGGGACTATTACAATGAGCAGTTCTTC
CDR3aa: CATSSIEGDYYNEQFF

v_gene: TRBV4-1
abundance: few
d_gene: NA
len: 15
j_gene: TRBJ1-1
CDR3nt: TGCGCCAGCAGCCAAGGGGACAACATGAACACTGAAGCTTTCTTT
CDR3aa: CASSQGDNMNTEAFF

v_gene: TRBV5-4
abundance: NA
d_gene: NA
len: 14
j_gene: TRBJ2-5
CDR3nt: TGTGCCAGCAGCCCGCCGGACAGTGGGGAGACCCAGTACTTC
CDR3aa: CASSPPDSGETQYF

v_gene: TRBV6-5
abundance: NA
d_gene: NA
len: 14
j_gene: TRBJ1-1
CDR3nt: TGTGCCAGCAGCATGAGGACAGCCAACACTGAAGCTTTCTTT
CDR3aa: CASSMRTANTEAFF

v_gene: TRBV3-1/TRBV3-2
abundance: NA
d_gene: TRBD2
len: 16
j_gene: TRBJ2-3
CDR3nt: TGTGCCAGCAGTCTCACTAGCGCCCTGAGGAGGGATACGCAGTATTTT
CDR3aa: CASSLTSALRRDTQYF

v_gene: TRBV11-2
abundance: few
d_gene: NA
len: 15
j_gene: TRBJ1-2
CDR3nt: TGTGCCAGCAGCTTAGGAGAGCAGGGGATCTATGGCTACACCTTC
CDR3aa: CASSLGEQGIYGYTF

v_gene: TRBV11-2
abundance: NA
d_gene: NA
len: 12
j_gene: TRBJ1-6
CDR3nt: TGTGCCAGCAGCCCCGAGAGTTCACCCCTCCACTTT
CDR3aa: CASSPESSPLHF

v_gene: TRBV3-1/TRBV3-2
abundance: once
d_gene: NA
len: 14
j_gene: TRBJ1-6
CDR3nt: TGTGCCAGCAGTCTAGACAGCTATAATTCACCCCTCCACTTT
CDR3aa: CASSLDSYNSPLHF

v_gene: TRBV28
abundance: NA
d_gene: NA
len: 13
j_gene: TRBJ1-2
CDR3nt: TGTGCCGGCCGGGGGGGCAGGGCCTATGGCTACACCTTC
CDR3aa: CAGRGGRAYGYTF

v_gene: TRBV7-6
abundance: NA
d_gene: TRBD2
len: 16
j_gene: TRBJ2-1
CDR3nt: TGTGCCAGCAGCTTACCTGCCGGGACTAGCCTGGATGAGCAGTTCTTC
CDR3aa: CASSLPAGTSLDEQFF

v_gene: TRBV3-1/TRBV3-2
abundance: NA
d_gene: NA
len: 14
j_gene: TRBJ2-2
CDR3nt: TGTGCCAGCAGCCAAGACGAAGCCCCCGGGGAGCTGTTTTTT
CDR3aa: CASSQDEAPGELFF

v_gene: TRBV30
abundance: once
d_gene: NA
len: 12
j_gene: TRBJ2-7
CDR3nt: TGTGCCTGGAGTAGGGGATCGTACGAGCAGTACTTC
CDR3aa: CAWSRGSYEQYF

v_gene: TRBV14
abundance: NA
d_gene: NA
len: 13
j_gene: TRBJ1-2
CDR3nt: TGTGCCAGCAGCCAAGGACTCGCCTATGGCTACACCTTC
CDR3aa: CASSQGLAYGYTF

v_gene: TRBV5-6
abundance: NA
d_gene: NA
len: 13
j_gene: TRBJ1-5
CDR3nt: TGTGCCAGCAGCCGTAAGGGGGAACAGCCCCAGCATTTT
CDR3aa: CASSRKGEQPQHF

v_gene: TRBV7-8
abundance: NA
d_gene: TRBD2
len: 16
j_gene: TRBJ2-7
CDR3nt: TGTGCCAGCAGCGCAAAACGACTAGCGGACGTCTACGAGCAGTACTTC
CDR3aa: CASSAKRLADVYEQYF

v_gene: TRBV19
abundance: NA
d_gene: NA
len: 18
j_gene: TRBJ1-3
CDR3nt: TGTGCCAGTAGCCTCTCATGGGGCAGGGGCCTCTCTGGAAACACCATATATTTT
CDR3aa: CASSLSWGRGLSGNTIYF

v_gene: TRBV5-1
abundance: NA
d_gene: NA
len: 15
j_gene: TRBJ1-5
CDR3nt: TGCGCCAGCAGCTTGGCGGCGGGGGGAACACAGCCCCAGCATTTT
CDR3aa: CASSLAAGGTQPQHF

v_gene: TRBV28
abundance: NA
d_gene: NA
len: 13
j_gene: TRBJ2-7
CDR3nt: TGTGCCAGCAGTTTTGGTGCGAACTACGAGCAGTACTTC
CDR3aa: CASSFGANYEQYF

v_gene: TRBV6-5
abundance: NA
d_gene: TRBD1
len: 15
j_gene: TRBJ1-2
CDR3nt: TGTGCCAGCAGTTACAAATACAGGGGGGGCTATGGCTACACCTTC
CDR3aa: CASSYKYRGGYGYTF